One and the same sample provided the 24 T cell receptor beta chains below, sequenced in a study of blood T cell repertoires in COVID-19. Using immunoSEQ multiplex PCR, the repertoire was profiled, and TCRdb retains in-frame clones only, with some absent. The sample shows under 70,000 clones, more than 70% of them seen only once. Sequencing was carried out using peripheral blood. The receptors come from a woman between 65 and 79 years old with acute or convalescent COVID-19.

The chain combines TRBV2 with TRBJ1-6, with TRBD1 matching 7 bases. The CDR3 has 15 residues. J lost 10 bases, V lost 6 bases, and 12 bases had no gene match. The germline V gene encodes CDR1 SNHLY and CDR2 FYNNEI. The CDR3 nucleotides are TGTGCCAGCAGACCTCTACAGGGGCAGGAGTCACCCCTCCACTTT. Protein sequence: CASRPLQGQESPLHF.

The chain joins TRBV6-1 to TRBJ1-5; 7 bases match TRBD1. The germline V gene has CDR1 MNHNS and CDR2 SASEGT. V dropped 3 bases and J dropped 2; count of bases not matched to a gene: 1. CDR3 length: 14 amino acids. This CDR3 reads CASSEQGGNQPQHF. CDR3 nucleotide sequence: TGTGCCAGCAGTGAGCAGGGGGGCAATCAGCCCCAGCATTTT.

This chain connects TRBV30 to TRBJ1-2, with D perhaps TRBD1 (5 bases). The V gene's germline CDR1 is GTSNPN and CDR2 SVGIG (reference sequence). The CDR3 spans 13 residues. V was cut by 2 bases and J by 4 bases, with 11 bases left in between. CDR3 nucleotide sequence: TGTGCCTGGAGTTTTTACGACAGCTATGGCTACACCTTC. Its protein is CAWSFYDSYGYTF.

The V call is TRBV6-5, the J call TRBJ2-1, with 10 positions matching TRBD2. Germline V gives CDR1 MNHEY, CDR2 SVGAGI. V lost 6 bases to trimming and J lost 8 bases; unmatched junction nucleotides: 7. This CDR3 contains 14 residues. The CDR3 sequence: CASRDSGRPDEQFF. The CDR3 DNA reads as TGTGCCAGCAGGGATAGCGGGAGGCCAGATGAGCAGTTCTTC.

The V call is TRBV3-1 (or the pseudogene TRBV3-2), the J call TRBJ2-5; D is perhaps TRBD2 (6 bases). V gave up 4 bases and J gave up 5 bases, with 23 bases separating them. This CDR3 spans 17 amino acids. Germline V gene sequence: CDR1 LGHDT, CDR2 YNNKEL (reference sequence). Here the CDR3 reads CASSPPGIGGYRETQYF. The CDR3 DNA follows: TGTGCCAGCAGCCCTCCGGGGATCGGGGGTTATCGGGAGACCCAGTACTTC.

V and J are TRBV13 and TRBJ1-2; 10 nucleotides agree with TRBD1. Germline V lookup: CDR1 PRHDT, CDR2 FYEKMQ (reference sequence). CDR3 length: 16 amino acids. V was pared by 0 bases and J by 0 bases, with 1 base of the junction left unmatched. CDR3 amino acids: CASSLGGQGTNYGYTF. As DNA, the CDR3 is TGTGCCAGCAGCTTAGGGGGACAGGGGACTAACTATGGCTACACCTTC.

The chain joins TRBV15 to TRBJ2-1, with D tentatively TRBD2 (6 bases). Germline-derived CDR1 and CDR2 are LNHNV and YYDKDF (reference sequence). This CDR3 comprises 13 residues. The germline V and J ends were trimmed by 3 bases and 12 bases, with 15 bases remaining between them. CDR3 sequence reads: CATSSGLPKGQFF. CDR3 nucleotide sequence: TGTGCCACCAGCAGCGGACTACCCAAGGGGCAGTTCTTC. The entire variable domain, with the rest obtained from reference TRBV15 and TRBJ2-1, is as follows: DAMVIQNPRYQVTQFGKPVTLSCSQTLNHNVMYWYQQKSSQAPKLLFHYYDKDFNNEADTPDNFQSRRPNTSFCFLDIRSPGLGDTAMYLCATSSGLPKGQFFGPGTRLTVL.

V gene TRBV4-1 combines with J gene TRBJ2-2; possibly TRBD1 for D (6 bases). V dropped 0 bases and J dropped 2 bases, with 13 bases sitting between them. The CDR3 loop spans 17 amino acids. Germline assignment: CDR1 MGHRA and CDR2 YSYEKL. CDR3 in amino acids: CASSQDLTGINTGELFF. CDR3 DNA: TGCGCCAGCAGCCAAGATCTGACAGGCATTAACACCGGGGAGCTGTTTTTT.

The rearrangement links TRBV28 to TRBJ1-3, with 7 bases aligning to TRBD1. The CDR3 consists of 16 residues. The V gene's germline CDR1 is MDHEN and CDR2 SYDVKM. The trim removed 4 bases at V and 9 bases at J, leaving 15 bases unmatched. CDR3 sequence: CASSSPRGDSLVTIYF. CDR3 sequence (DNA): TGTGCCAGCAGTTCCCCCAGGGGGGACTCTCTTGTCACCATATATTTT.

V is TRBV6-2 or TRBV6-3 and J is TRBJ2-5, with a weak D call TRBD1 (6 bases). The CDR3 sequence is 15 residues long. Trimming left V 4 bases short and J 5 bases short, with 17 bases between. The germline V gene encodes CDR1 MNHEY and CDR2 SVGEGT. The CDR3 protein is CASSSDRAGWETQYF. The CDR3 DNA is TGTGCCAGCAGTTCGGACAGAGCTGGGTGGGAGACCCAGTACTTC.

This chain uses TRBV6-6 with TRBJ1-2; D is undetermined. The CDR3 sequence is 14 residues long. The V end was cut by 6 bases, the J end by 0 bases, with 11 bases between. The germline V gene has CDR1 MNHNY and CDR2 SVGAGI (reference sequence). The CDR3 sequence: CASRESGANYGYTF. The CDR3 nucleotides read TGTGCCAGCAGGGAGTCGGGAGCTAACTATGGCTACACCTTC.

The chain couples TRBV6-5 to TRBJ2-7, with TRBD1 matching 8 bases. Germline assignment: CDR1 MNHEY and CDR2 SVGAGI. J gave up 2 bases and V 7 bases, and 7 bases lay outside the gene matches. This CDR3 region has 14 residues. The CDR3 is CASTPTGATYEQYF. The DNA of the CDR3 is TGTGCCAGCACTCCGACAGGGGCAACCTACGAGCAGTACTTC.

The chain joins TRBV27 to TRBJ1-1; the match to TRBD1 covers 7 bases. Trimming removed 4 bases from V and 10 bases from J; junction bases left unmatched: 12. From germline, CDR1 is MNHEY and CDR2 SMNVEV (reference sequence). The CDR3 consists of 14 residues. The CDR3 DNA sequence: TGTGCCAGCAGTTCGTTACAAGGGGGCTGGGGAGCTTTCTTT. Protein sequence: CASSSLQGGWGAFF.

The V call is TRBV19, the J call TRBJ1-5; tentatively, D is TRBD1 (6 bases). Germline CDR1 LNHDA, CDR2 SQIVND (reference sequence). This CDR3 region has 17 residues. Trimming pared 3 bases from V and 4 bases from J, leaving 19 bases between. The CDR3 here is CASSMAPGASGNQPQHF. In DNA, the CDR3 is TGTGCCAGTAGTATGGCCCCAGGGGCGAGTGGGAATCAGCCCCAGCATTTT.

The chain has TRBV30 and TRBJ1-2; 8 bases map to TRBD1. The CDR3 has 15 amino acids. Germline trimming cut 2 bases from V and 5 bases from J; bases unmatched to any gene: 10. Germline V gives CDR1 GTSNPN, CDR2 SVGIG (reference sequence). This CDR3 reads CAWSTPGQGFYGYTF. The CDR3 DNA reads as TGTGCCTGGAGTACCCCTGGACAGGGTTTTTATGGCTACACCTTC.

The chain employs TRBV9 and TRBJ1-2, with 12 bases fitting TRBD1. With 0 bases clipped from V and 8 bases from J, the junction kept 5 bases outside the gene matches. CDR3 length: 15 residues. In germline, CDR1 is SGDLS, CDR2 YYNGEE. This CDR3 reads CASSVGGQGASGYTF. The CDR3 region has the DNA TGTGCCAGCAGCGTAGGGGGACAGGGGGCTAGCGGCTACACCTTC.

The chain recombines TRBV30 with TRBJ2-5; possible D gene TRBD2, 5 bases. Deletions cut 2 bases from V and 2 bases from J, with 12 bases between. Germline lookup yields CDR1 GTSNPN and CDR2 SVGIG (reference sequence). This CDR3 comprises 14 residues. Here the CDR3 DNA reads TGTGCCTGGAGTCCCGGACTCAAACAAGAGACCCAGTACTTC. Residues: CAWSPGLKQETQYF. The variable domain in full, completed from reference TRBV30 and TRBJ2-5, reads SQTIHQWPATLVQPVGSPLSLECTVEGTSNPNLYWYRQAAGRGLQLLFYSVGIGQISSEVPQNLSASRPQDRQFILSSKKLLLSDSGFYLCAWSPGLKQETQYFGPGTRLLVL.

The rearrangement links TRBV5-1 to TRBJ2-7; 7 bases map to TRBD1. The CDR3 contains 14 residues. V shed 0 bases, J shed 3 bases, and the junction held 3 bases outside the gene matches. The V gene's germline CDR1 is SGHRS and CDR2 YFSETQ. The CDR3 bases are TGCGCCAGCAGCTTGGGCAGGGGGAGCTACGAGCAGTACTTC. This sequence encodes CASSLGRGSYEQYF.

This chain connects TRBV7-3 to TRBJ1-1; D unresolved. Trimming took 2 bases from V and 6 from J, leaving 13 bases between them. CDR1 is SGHTA, CDR2 FQGTGA, per germline. The CDR3 is 14 residues long. The CDR3 region has the DNA TGTGCCAGCAGCTTACAGCTGACTGCCTCTGAAGCTTTCTTT. Its translation is CASSLQLTASEAFF.

This chain joins TRBV27 and TRBJ1-2; D is undetermined. From germline, CDR1 is MNHEY and CDR2 SMNVEV (reference sequence). CDR3 length: 13 amino acids. Trimming took 3 bases from V and 2 from J, leaving 7 bases between them. The CDR3 region is CASSLGRNYGYTF. CDR3 DNA: TGTGCCAGCAGTTTGGGGAGGAACTATGGCTACACCTTC.

A single count supports this clone. V is TRBV5-1 and J is TRBJ2-3, with 8 bases identical to TRBD2. With V trimmed by 0 bases and J by 7 bases, 16 bases remained unmatched. CDR1 and CDR2 (germline): SGHRS, YFSETQ. This CDR3 is built from 18 residues. CDR3 sequence reads: CASSLASPPGGPGNTQYF. DNA of the CDR3: TGCGCCAGCAGCTTGGCATCCCCTCCGGGGGGGCCTGGTAATACGCAGTATTTT.

The chain employs TRBV28 and TRBJ2-2; D might be TRBD1 (5 bases). This CDR3 is built from 15 residues. V lost 2 bases, J lost 2 bases, and 9 bases lay in between. Germline V lookup: CDR1 MDHEN, CDR2 SYDVKM. The CDR3 region is CASSLVQGNTGELFF. The CDR3, as DNA: TGTGCCAGCAGTTTAGTTCAGGGAAACACCGGGGAGCTGTTTTTT.

The chain combines TRBV7-9 with TRBJ1-2; D is unclear. V was shortened by 0 bases and J by 8 bases, with 10 bases between the two germline ends. The CDR3 is made up of 13 amino acids. Germline CDR1 and CDR2: SEHNR and FQNEAQ (reference sequence). The chain's CDR3 is CASSLAYPRGYTF. In DNA, the CDR3 is TGTGCCAGCAGCTTAGCGTACCCCAGAGGCTACACCTTC.

The chain recombines TRBV13 with TRBJ2-2; TRBD2 is a possible D gene (5 bases). CDR1 and CDR2 (germline): PRHDT, FYEKMQ (reference sequence). V lost 5 bases to trimming and J lost 5 bases, with 12 bases between them. This CDR3 has 14 amino acids. The CDR3: CASSPGPGTGELFF. The DNA for the CDR3 is TGTGCCAGCAGCCCTGGACCGGGGACCGGGGAGCTGTTTTTT.